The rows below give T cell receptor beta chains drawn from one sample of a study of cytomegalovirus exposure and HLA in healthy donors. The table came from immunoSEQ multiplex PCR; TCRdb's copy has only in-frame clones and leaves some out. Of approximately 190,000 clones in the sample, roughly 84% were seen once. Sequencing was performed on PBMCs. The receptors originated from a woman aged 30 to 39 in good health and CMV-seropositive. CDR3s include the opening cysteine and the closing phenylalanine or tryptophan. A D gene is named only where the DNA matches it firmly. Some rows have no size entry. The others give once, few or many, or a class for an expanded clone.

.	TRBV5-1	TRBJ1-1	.	CASSLGHIMNTEAFF	TGCGCCAGCAGCTTGGGACACATCATGAACACTGAAGCTTTCTTT
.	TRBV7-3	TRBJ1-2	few	CASSLNAREGYGYTF	TGTGCCAGCAGCTTAAACGCCAGGGAGGGCTATGGCTACACCTTC
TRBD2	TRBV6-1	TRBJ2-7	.	CASSEARGTSREQYF	TGTGCCAGCAGTGAAGCGAGGGGGACTAGCCGCGAGCAGTACTTC
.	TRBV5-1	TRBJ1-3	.	CASNLGDSGNTIYF	TGCGCCAGCAACCTCGGGGACTCTGGAAACACCATATATTTT
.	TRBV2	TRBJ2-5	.	CAAGSGTGETQYF	TGTGCAGCAGGGTCAGGCACCGGGGAGACCCAGTACTTC
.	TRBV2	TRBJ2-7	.	CASTLELISTYEQYF	TGTGCCAGCACACTTGAACTGATTAGCACCTACGAGCAGTACTTC
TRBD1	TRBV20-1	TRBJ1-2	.	CSGMTGDGYTF	TGCAGTGGTATGACAGGGGATGGCTACACCTTC
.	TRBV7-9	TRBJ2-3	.	CASSLVGGSTDTQYF	TGTGCCAGCAGCCTCGTCGGCGGGAGCACAGATACGCAGTATTTT
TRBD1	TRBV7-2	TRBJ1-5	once	CASSFDRANQPQHF	TGTGCCAGCAGTTTCGACAGGGCTAATCAGCCCCAGCATTTT
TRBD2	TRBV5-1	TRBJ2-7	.	CASSLDPSGRAEQYF	TGCGCCAGCAGCTTGGACCCTAGCGGGAGGGCCGAGCAGTACTTC
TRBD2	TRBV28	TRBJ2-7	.	CASSSPTPGLRCEQYF	TGTGCCAGCAGTTCTCCAACCCCGGGACTACGGTGCGAGCAGTACTTC
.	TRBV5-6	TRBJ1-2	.	CASSPDRNYGYTF	TGTGCCAGCAGCCCGGACAGAAACTATGGCTACACCTTC
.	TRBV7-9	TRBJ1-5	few	CASSPTVSNQPQHF	TGTGCCAGCAGCCCGACAGTTAGCAATCAGCCCCAGCATTTT
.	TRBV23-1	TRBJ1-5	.	CASTPGREGYQPQHF	TGCGCCAGCACCCCGGGCAGGGAAGGCTATCAGCCCCAGCATTTT
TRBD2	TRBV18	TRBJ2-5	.	CASSRLAGLQETQYF	TGTGCCAGCTCAAGGCTAGCGGGGCTCCAAGAGACCCAGTACTTC
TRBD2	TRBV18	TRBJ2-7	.	CASSLGLGRNEQYF	TGTGCCAGCTCACTGGGACTAGGACGAAACGAGCAGTACTTC
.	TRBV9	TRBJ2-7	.	CASSVEGDPWSSYEQYF	TGTGCCAGCAGCGTAGAAGGAGACCCCTGGAGCTCCTACGAGCAGTACTTC
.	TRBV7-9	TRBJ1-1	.	CASSLYGGTEAFF	TGTGCCAGCAGCTTATACGGGGGCACTGAAGCTTTCTTT
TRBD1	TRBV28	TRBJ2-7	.	CASSRRGTGSYEQYF	TGTGCCAGCAGTAGGAGGGGGACAGGGTCCTACGAGCAGTACTTC
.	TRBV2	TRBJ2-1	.	CASSTGVRYNEQFF	TGTGCCAGCAGTACGGGGGTCCGATACAATGAGCAGTTCTTC
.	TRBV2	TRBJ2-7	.	CASSADYYEQYF	TGTGCCAGCAGTGCCGACTACTACGAGCAGTACTTC
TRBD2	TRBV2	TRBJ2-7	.	CASGAGTSGYEQYF	TGTGCCAGCGGCGCGGGGACTAGCGGCTACGAGCAGTACTTC
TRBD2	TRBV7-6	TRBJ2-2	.	CASSLSGRSNTGELFF	TGTGCCAGCAGCCTAAGCGGGAGGTCGAACACCGGGGAGCTGTTTTTT
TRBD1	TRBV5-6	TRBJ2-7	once	CASSFEGQGPYEQYF	TGTGCCAGCAGCTTCGAGGGACAGGGACCCTACGAGCAGTACTTC
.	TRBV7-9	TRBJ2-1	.	CASSLAFGLGEQFF	TGTGCCAGCAGCTTAGCGTTCGGACTGGGTGAGCAGTTCTTC
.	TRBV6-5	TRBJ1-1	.	CASSGRGGAGTEAFF	TGTGCCAGCAGTGGAAGGGGGGGGGCAGGCACTGAAGCTTTCTTT
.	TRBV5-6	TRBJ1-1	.	CASSSYRQYPMNTEAFF	TGTGCCAGCAGCTCTTATAGACAGTACCCAATGAACACTGAAGCTTTCTTT
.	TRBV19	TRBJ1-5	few	CASSMLHGQPQHF	TGTGCCAGTAGTATGCTACACGGGCAGCCCCAGCATTTT
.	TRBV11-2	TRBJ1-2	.	CASSPIHFYGYTF	TGTGCCAGCAGCCCTATTCATTTTTATGGCTACACCTTC
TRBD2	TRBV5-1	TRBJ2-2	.	CASSPKGLAGGPGELFF	TGCGCCAGCAGTCCCAAAGGACTAGCGGGAGGGCCCGGGGAGCTGTTTTTT
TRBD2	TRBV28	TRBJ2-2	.	CASTSGSGVITGELFF	TGTGCCAGTACTAGCGGGAGCGGCGTTATAACCGGGGAGCTGTTTTTT
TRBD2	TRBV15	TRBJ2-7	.	CATRWGGGNEQYF	TGTGCCACCAGATGGGGGGGAGGGAACGAGCAGTACTTC
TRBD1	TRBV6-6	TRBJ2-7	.	CASRTDRATYEQYF	TGTGCCAGCAGAACAGACAGGGCGACCTACGAGCAGTACTTC
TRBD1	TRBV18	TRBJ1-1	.	CASSSQGADTEAFF	TGTGCCAGCTCCTCCCAGGGGGCGGACACTGAAGCTTTCTTT
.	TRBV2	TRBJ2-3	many	CASSGPLQGDTQYF	TGTGCCAGCAGTGGGCCCCTCCAGGGAGATACGCAGTATTTT
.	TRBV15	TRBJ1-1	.	CATSRDEDIGAFF	TGTGCCACCAGCAGAGATGAGGACATTGGAGCTTTCTTT
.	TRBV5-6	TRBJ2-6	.	CASSLGGGPQSSGANVLTF	TGTGCCAGCAGCTTGGGCGGGGGCCCCCAATCCTCTGGGGCCAACGTCCTGACTTTC
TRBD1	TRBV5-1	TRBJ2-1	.	CASSVAARQGERNEQFF	TGCGCCAGCAGCGTCGCCGCACGGCAGGGGGAAAGGAATGAGCAGTTCTTC
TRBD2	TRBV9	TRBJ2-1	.	CASSTGAGVSYNEQFF	TGTGCCAGCAGCACCGGGGCGGGAGTCTCCTACAATGAGCAGTTCTTC
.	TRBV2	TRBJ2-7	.	CASSENQRSGAHEQYF	TGTGCCAGCAGTGAAAATCAGAGGAGTGGGGCCCACGAGCAGTACTTC
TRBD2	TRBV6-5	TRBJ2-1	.	CASSYSPSGTSGQFF	TGTGCCAGCAGTTACTCTCCTAGCGGAACGTCGGGGCAGTTCTTC
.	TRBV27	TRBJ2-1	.	CASSLLGREKQFF	TGTGCCAGCAGTTTATTAGGCAGGGAAAAGCAGTTCTTC
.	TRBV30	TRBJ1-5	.	CAWSKGDQPQHF	TGTGCCTGGAGTAAGGGAGATCAGCCCCAGCATTTT
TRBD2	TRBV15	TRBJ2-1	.	CATRGQRDFYNEQFF	TGTGCCACCAGGGGTCAGCGGGACTTCTACAATGAGCAGTTCTTC
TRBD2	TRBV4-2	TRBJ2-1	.	CASSLGASGSDEQFF	TGTGCCAGCAGCCTCGGGGCTAGCGGGAGTGATGAGCAGTTCTTC
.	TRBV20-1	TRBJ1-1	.	CSARGSTEAFF	TGCAGTGCTCGGGGGAGCACTGAAGCTTTCTTT
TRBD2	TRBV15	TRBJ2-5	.	CATSVPSGRVKETQYF	TGTGCCACCAGCGTACCTAGCGGGAGGGTGAAAGAGACCCAGTACTTC
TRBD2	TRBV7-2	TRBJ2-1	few	CASSGTSGEQFF	TGTGCCAGCAGCGGGACTAGCGGAGAGCAGTTCTTC
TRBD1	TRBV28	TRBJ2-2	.	CASRSGTDTGELFF	TGTGCCAGCAGGTCCGGGACAGATACCGGGGAGCTGTTTTTT
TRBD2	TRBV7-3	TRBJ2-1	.	CASSNSGRARGEQFF	TGTGCCAGCAGCAATAGCGGGAGGGCCCGGGGTGAGCAGTTCTTC
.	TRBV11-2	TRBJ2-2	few	CASRPGQNTGELFF	TGTGCCAGCAGACCCGGACAGAACACCGGGGAGCTGTTTTTT
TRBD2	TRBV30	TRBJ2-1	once	CACIVTSGSFFSYNEQFF	TGTGCCTGTATAGTGACTAGCGGGAGTTTTTTCTCCTACAATGAGCAGTTCTTC
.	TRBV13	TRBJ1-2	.	CASSLTQQVNYGYTF	TGTGCCAGCAGCTTGACCCAACAGGTTAACTATGGCTACACCTTC
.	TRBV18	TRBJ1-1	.	CASSYSGGTEAFF	TGTGCCAGCTCATACTCCGGAGGCACTGAAGCTTTCTTT
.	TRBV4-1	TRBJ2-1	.	CASSQRFPISRYNEQFF	TGCGCCAGCAGCCAAAGGTTCCCGATTAGCCGCTACAATGAGCAGTTCTTC
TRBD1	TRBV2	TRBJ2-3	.	CASRRGQLLADTQYF	TGTGCCAGCAGAAGGGGGCAGCTTCTGGCAGATACGCAGTATTTT
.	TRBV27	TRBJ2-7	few	CASSKGGYEQYF	TGTGCCAGCAGCAAAGGGGGCTACGAGCAGTACTTC